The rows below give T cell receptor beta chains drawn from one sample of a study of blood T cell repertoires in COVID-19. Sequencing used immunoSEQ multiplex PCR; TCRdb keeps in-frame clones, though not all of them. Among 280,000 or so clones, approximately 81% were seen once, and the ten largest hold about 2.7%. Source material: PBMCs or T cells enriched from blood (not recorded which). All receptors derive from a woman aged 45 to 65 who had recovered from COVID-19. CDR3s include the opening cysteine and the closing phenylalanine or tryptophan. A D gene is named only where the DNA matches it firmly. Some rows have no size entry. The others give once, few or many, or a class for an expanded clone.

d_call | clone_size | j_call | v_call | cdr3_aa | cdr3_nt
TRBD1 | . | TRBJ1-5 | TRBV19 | CASSGTGAQISNQPQHF | TGTGCCAGTAGTGGTACAGGGGCCCAGATTAGCAATCAGCCCCAGCATTTT
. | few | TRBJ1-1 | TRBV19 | CASMYRRNTEAFF | TGTGCCAGTATGTACAGGCGGAACACTGAAGCTTTCTTT
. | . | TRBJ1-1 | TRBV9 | CASSATGLMNTEAFF | TGTGCCAGCAGCGCTACAGGGCTAATGAACACTGAAGCTTTCTTT
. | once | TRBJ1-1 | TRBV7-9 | CASSLPANWGLNTEAFF | TGTGCCAGCAGCTTACCCGCTAATTGGGGCTTGAACACTGAAGCTTTCTTT
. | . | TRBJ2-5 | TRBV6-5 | CATHSTGFQETQYF | TGTGCCACCCACTCGACAGGTTTCCAAGAGACCCAGTACTTC
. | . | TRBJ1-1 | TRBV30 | CAWRVAEWTFF | TGTGCCTGGAGGGTAGCTGAATGGACTTTCTTT
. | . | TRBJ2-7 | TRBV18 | CASSLRDGSSYEQYF | TGTGCCAGCTCACTAAGAGACGGGAGCTCCTACGAGCAGTACTTC
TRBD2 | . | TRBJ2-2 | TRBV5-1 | CASEVGGAYTGELFF | TGCGCCAGCGAGGTCGGGGGGGCGTACACCGGGGAGCTGTTTTTT
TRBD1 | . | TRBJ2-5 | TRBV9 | CASSVGTGGHSGTQYF | TGTGCCAGCAGCGTAGGGACAGGGGGCCACTCGGGGACCCAGTACTTC
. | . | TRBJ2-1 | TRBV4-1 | CASSQDRSHYNEQFF | TGCGCCAGCAGCCAAGATCGGAGCCACTACAATGAGCAGTTCTTC
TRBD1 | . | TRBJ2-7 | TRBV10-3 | CAISLQTPGTGKQYF | TGTGCCATCAGCCTACAAACTCCCGGGACAGGGAAACAGTACTTC
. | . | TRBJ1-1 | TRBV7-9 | CASSLVQGRKAFF | TGTGCCAGCAGCTTAGTCCAGGGAAGAAAAGCTTTCTTT
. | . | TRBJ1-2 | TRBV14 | CASSQVRVDGYTF | TGTGCCAGCAGCCAAGTCAGGGTAGATGGCTACACCTTC
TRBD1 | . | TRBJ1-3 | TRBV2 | CASTAQGISGNTIYF | TGTGCCAGCACCGCACAGGGGATCTCTGGAAACACCATATATTTT
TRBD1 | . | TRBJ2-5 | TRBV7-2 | CASRNTGGQETQYF | TGTGCCAGCAGAAATACAGGGGGCCAAGAGACCCAGTACTTC
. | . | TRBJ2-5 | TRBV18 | CASSPSGERETQYF | TGTGCCAGCTCACCATCCGGGGAACGAGAGACCCAGTACTTC